Presented here are 3 T cell receptor beta chains from one specimen sequenced in a study of early T cells in non-severe SARS-CoV-2 infection. Each CDR3 protein is one row after TCRdb ran MiXCR on the 5' RACE reads. The data show more than 70,000 distinct CDR3 sequences, roughly 13% seen once. The sequenced material came from whole blood. The receptors stem from an adult who was a healthcare worker with PCR-confirmed SARS-CoV-2 infection or an uninfected control (not recorded which).

This clonotype was seen repeatedly, ten times or more. J is TRBJ1-4 and V is TRBV27; no firm D call. Germline loops: CDR1 MNHEY, CDR2 SMNVEV (reference sequence). The CDR3 runs 17 residues. V lost 5 bases and J lost 5, with 21 bases in between. CDR3: CASSPRSNPARNEKLFF. DNA for the CDR3: TGTGCCAGCAGTCCTCGATCAAACCCCGCCAGAAATGAAAAACTGTTTTTT. The entire variable domain, with the rest obtained from reference TRBV27 and TRBJ1-4, is as follows: EAQVTQNPRYLITVTGKKLTVTCSQNMNHEYMSWYRQDPGLGLRQIYYSMNVEVTDKGDVPEGYKVSRKEKRNFPLILESPSPNQTSLYFCASSPRSNPARNEKLFFGSGTQLSVL.

The V and J genes are TRBV9 and TRBJ2-5; no firm D call. The length of the CDR3 is 14 residues. Germline-derived CDR1 and CDR2 are SGDLS and YYNGEE. Trimming left V 1 base short and J 5 bases short, with 12 bases between. For the CDR3, the DNA is TGTGCCAGCAGCGTACCTCCTGGTATTGAGACCCAGTACTTC. This gives the protein CASSVPPGIETQYF.

This clonotype was seen at least ten times. The J gene is TRBJ1-2, the V gene TRBV19; 7 positions agree with TRBD1. Germline-derived CDR1 and CDR2 are LNHDA and SQIVND (reference sequence). With V trimmed by 2 bases and J by 3 bases, 3 bases remained unmatched. The CDR3 spans 14 residues. CDR3 sequence reads: CASSIQGVDYGYTF. The DNA of the CDR3 is TGTGCCAGTAGTATACAGGGGGTTGACTATGGCTACACCTTC.